The 14 T cell receptor beta chains below were found in one sample sequenced in a study of blood T cell repertoires in COVID-19. Some clones are missing from TCRdb's copy, which holds only in-frame ones; the method was immunoSEQ multiplex PCR. Of under 250,000 clones listed, roughly 80% were seen once; the top ten hold 3% to 4%. The specimen sequenced was peripheral blood. The receptors derive from a woman aged 18-29 years with acute or convalescent COVID-19.

J is TRBJ2-7 and V is TRBV12-5; D remains unclear. The germline V and J ends were trimmed by 9 bases and 2 bases, with 11 bases remaining between them. CDR1 and CDR2 from the germline V gene are LGHNT and FRNRAP. The CDR3 length is 12 residues. CDR3 protein: CARRVIAYEQYF. CDR3 DNA sequence: TGTGCTAGGCGCGTTATTGCCTACGAGCAGTACTTC.

This CDR3 reads CASSPLTGELFF. The CDR3 coding sequence is TGTGCCAGCAGCCCTCTCACCGGGGAGCTGTTTTTT. The V gene is TRBV14, the J gene TRBJ2-2, with D uncertain. The CDR3 has 12 amino acids. Trimming removed 4 bases from V and 4 bases from J, with 4 bases in between. The germline V gene encodes CDR1 SGHDN and CDR2 FVKESK. Complete variable domain (other parts from reference TRBV14 and TRBJ2-2): EAGVTQFPSHSVIEKGQTVTLRCDPISGHDNLYWYRRVMGKEIKFLLHFVKESKQDESGMPNNRFLAERTGGTYSTLKVQPAELEDSGVYFCASSPLTGELFFGEGSRLTVL.

The V and J genes are TRBV27 and TRBJ2-7; 10 bases agree with TRBD1. V was pared by 5 bases and J by 3 bases, with 4 bases of the junction left unmatched. Germline V gives CDR1 MNHEY, CDR2 SMNVEV (reference sequence). There are 14 residues in the CDR3. The CDR3: CASSPRDRGYEQYF. In nucleotides, the CDR3 is TGTGCCAGCAGTCCTCGGGACAGGGGCTACGAGCAGTACTTC.

The chain carries TRBV5-1 and TRBJ2-3; no clear D. Germline CDR1 is SGHRS and CDR2 is YFSETQ. Trimming shortened V by 7 bases and J by 0 bases, and 15 bases separated the two germline ends. The CDR3 contains 15 residues. CDR3 bases: TGCGCCAGCGCACTCGAGCCGCCTAGCACAGATACGCAGTATTTT. Its protein product is CASALEPPSTDTQYF.

The chain has TRBV7-8 and TRBJ1-5, with D unresolved. Looked up from germline, CDR1 is SGHVS and CDR2 is FQNEAQ. V lost 4 bases, J lost 5 bases, and 9 bases lay in between. CDR3 size: 13 residues. The chain's CDR3 is CASSSMRYQPQHF. Here the CDR3 DNA reads TGTGCCAGCAGCTCGATGAGGTATCAGCCCCAGCATTTT.

CDR3 in amino acids: CASRRGSGTDTQYF. The DNA for the CDR3 is TGTGCCAGTAGGCGGGGGAGTGGCACAGATACGCAGTATTTT. V usage is TRBV19 and J usage is TRBJ2-3; 7 bases are shared with TRBD2. This CDR3 has 14 amino acids. Germline values: CDR1 LNHDA, CDR2 SQIVND (reference sequence). Losses at the gene ends were 6 bases for V and 1 base for J; bases not matched to a gene: 4.

The V gene is TRBV27, the J gene TRBJ2-1; TRBD2 agrees at 12 bases. The V and J ends lost 6 bases and 7 bases, in that order; junction bases with no gene match: 4. This CDR3 contains 14 residues. CDR1 is MNHEY, CDR2 SMNVEV, per germline (reference sequence). CDR3 in DNA: TGTGCCAGCAGACTAGGACTAGCGGGGAATGAGCAGTTCTTC. Protein sequence: CASRLGLAGNEQFF.

The chain has TRBV6-5 and TRBJ2-7; TRBD2 aligns across 8 bases. Germline lookup yields CDR1 MNHEY and CDR2 SVGAGI. Trimming at V came to 0 bases and at J to 2 bases, leaving 3 bases not matched to a gene. This CDR3 is built from 15 residues. The CDR3 loop reads CASSYSGLDPYEQYF. The CDR3 coding sequence is TGTGCCAGCAGTTACTCGGGACTAGATCCCTACGAGCAGTACTTC.

This clone occurred a few times. The V and J genes are TRBV2 and TRBJ1-1; 7 nucleotides line up with TRBD1. V gave up 8 bases and J gave up 5 bases; unmatched junction bases: 8. CDR3 length: 13 amino acids. Germline V gives CDR1 SNHLY, CDR2 FYNNEI. CDR3 in DNA: TGTGCCAGCCGCCCCAGGGGACAGACTGAAGCTTTCTTT. It encodes CASRPRGQTEAFF.

The V gene is TRBV18, the J gene TRBJ2-6, with a tentative D call TRBD2 (6 bases). The V gene lost 1 base and the J gene lost 3 bases, with 13 bases spanning the gap. The CDR3 spans 17 residues. The germline V gene has CDR1 KGHSH and CDR2 LQKENI. The CDR3 coding sequence is TGTGCCAGCTCACCACAACGGCAGGGAGGTGGGGCCAACGTCCTGACTTTC. This translates into CASSPQRQGGGANVLTF.

The CDR3 spells CASSQLKGSVNEQFF. In DNA form, the CDR3 reads TGTGCCAGCAGCCAACTCAAAGGGAGTGTCAATGAGCAGTTCTTC. This rearrangement joins TRBV14 to TRBJ2-1; maybe TRBD2 (5 bases). CDR3 length: 15 residues. The germline V gene encodes CDR1 SGHDN and CDR2 FVKESK. V dropped 2 bases and J dropped 6 bases, with 14 bases sitting between them.

The chain recombines TRBV7-2 with TRBJ2-1, with TRBD2 matching over 7 bases. Germline-derived CDR1 and CDR2 are SGHTA and FQGNSA. This CDR3 has 15 residues. V lost 5 bases, J lost 4 bases, and 8 bases stayed unmatched. CDR3 sequence reads: CASSAGEGLYNEQFF. CDR3 DNA sequence: TGTGCCAGCAGCGCCGGGGAGGGGCTTTACAATGAGCAGTTCTTC.

The J gene is TRBJ2-7, the V gene TRBV19, with D possibly matching TRBD2 (6 bases). V lost 4 bases and J 4 bases, leaving 23 bases between the germline ends. The CDR3 is made up of 17 amino acids. Germline CDR1 LNHDA, CDR2 SQIVND (reference sequence). This chain's CDR3 is CASSSGGVGTDVYEQYF. The CDR3 coding sequence is TGTGCCAGTAGTAGCGGAGGGGTCGGGACTGATGTTTACGAGCAGTACTTC. The full variable domain, completed using reference TRBV19 and TRBJ2-7, is DGGITQSPKYLFRKEGQNVTLSCEQNLNHDAMYWYRQDPGQGLRLIYYSQIVNDFQKGDIAEGYSVSREKKESFPLTVTSAQKNPTAFYLCASSSGGVGTDVYEQYFGPGTRLTVT.

The chain recombines TRBV3-1 (or the pseudogene TRBV3-2) with TRBJ2-5, with D maybe TRBD1 (5 bases). The CDR3 is made up of 14 amino acids. Germline V gene sequence: CDR1 LGHDT, CDR2 YNNKEL (reference sequence). The V end was cut by 3 bases, the J end by 1 base, with 9 bases between. The CDR3 nucleotides read TGTGCCAGCAGCCAGAGCAGGGTCCAAGAGACCCAGTACTTC. Translating gives CASSQSRVQETQYF.